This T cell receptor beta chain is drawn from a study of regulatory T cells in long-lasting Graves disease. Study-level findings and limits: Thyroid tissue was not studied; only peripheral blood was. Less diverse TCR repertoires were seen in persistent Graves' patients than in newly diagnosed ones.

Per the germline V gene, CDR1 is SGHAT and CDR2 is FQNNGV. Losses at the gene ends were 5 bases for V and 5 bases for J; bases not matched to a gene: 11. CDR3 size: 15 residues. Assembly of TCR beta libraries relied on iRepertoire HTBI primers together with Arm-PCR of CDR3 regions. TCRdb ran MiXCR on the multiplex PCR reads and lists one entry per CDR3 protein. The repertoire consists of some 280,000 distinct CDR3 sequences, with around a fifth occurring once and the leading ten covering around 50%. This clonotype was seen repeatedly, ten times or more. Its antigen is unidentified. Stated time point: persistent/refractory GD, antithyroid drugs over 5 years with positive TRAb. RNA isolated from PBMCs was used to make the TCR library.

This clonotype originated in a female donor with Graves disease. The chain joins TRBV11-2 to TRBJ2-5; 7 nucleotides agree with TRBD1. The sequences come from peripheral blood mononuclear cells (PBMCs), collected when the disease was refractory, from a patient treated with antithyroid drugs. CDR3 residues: CASSKLTGVEETQYF. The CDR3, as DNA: TGTGCCAGCAGCAAATTAACAGGGGTGGAGGAGACCCAGTACTTC.